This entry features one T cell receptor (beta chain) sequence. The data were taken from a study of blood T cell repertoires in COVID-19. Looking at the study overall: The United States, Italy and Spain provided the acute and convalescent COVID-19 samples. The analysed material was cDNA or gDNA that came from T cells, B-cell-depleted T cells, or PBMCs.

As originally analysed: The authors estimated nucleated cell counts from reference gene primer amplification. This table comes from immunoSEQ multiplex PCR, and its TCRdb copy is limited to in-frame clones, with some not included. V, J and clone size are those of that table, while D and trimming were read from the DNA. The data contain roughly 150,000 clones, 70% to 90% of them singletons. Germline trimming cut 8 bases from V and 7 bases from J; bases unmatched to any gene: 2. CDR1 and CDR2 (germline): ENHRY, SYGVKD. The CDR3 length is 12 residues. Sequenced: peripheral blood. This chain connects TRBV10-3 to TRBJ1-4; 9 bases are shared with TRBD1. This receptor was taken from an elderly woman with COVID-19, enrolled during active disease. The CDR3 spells CAIGTGSEKLFF. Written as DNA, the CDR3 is TGTGCCATCGGGACAGGGAGTGAAAAACTGTTTTTT.